This note documents a single T cell receptor beta chain sequence. Between the trimmed V and J ends, which lost 1 base and 1 base, there was a span of 11 bases. Per germline, CDR1 SGHRS and CDR2 YFSETQ. The CDR3 covers 15 residues. The data were obtained in a study of blood T cell repertoires in COVID-19. Across the study: Sites across the United States, Italy and Spain contributed samples from acute and convalescent COVID-19. T cells, B-cell-depleted T cells, or PBMCs supplied cDNA or gDNA.

In the original workflow: It was from reference gene primer amplification that nucleated cell counts were estimated. Sequencing was performed with immunoSEQ multiplex PCR; in TCRdb, only in-frame clones are kept and a portion is missing. The DNA gave D and trimming, while V, J and clone size come from that table. Here the sample spans 250,000 to 300,000 clones, less than 90% being singletons. The V call is TRBV5-1, the J call TRBJ1-1; no clear D gene. This sequence was found in a man between 60 and 75 years old who had recovered from COVID-19. The specimen sequenced was peripheral blood. CDR3 protein: CASSLRAGGNTEAFF. In DNA, the CDR3 is TGCGCCAGCAGCTTGCGGGCAGGAGGGAACACTGAAGCTTTCTTT.